This T cell receptor beta chain was documented in a study of cytomegalovirus exposure and HLA in healthy donors. About this clone: Its cognate antigen is unknown.

Germline assignment: CDR1 SGHTA and CDR2 FQGNSA. The CDR3 consists of 15 residues. The ends were cut back, 1 base at V and 8 bases at J, with 14 bases in the middle. Study-level points and caveats: Some V segments (TRBV6-2 and TRBV6-3 among them) were excluded as indistinguishable. TCR beta V- and J-gene trimming, according to a later analysis, was linked to a missense DCLRE1C variant. Researchers catalogued roughly 150 TCR beta chains as cytomegalovirus-associated.

This PCR relied on a set of 60 Vbeta primers and 13 Jbeta primers. Some clones are missing from TCRdb's copy, which holds only in-frame ones; the method was immunoSEQ multiplex PCR. Of roughly 110,000 clones listed, around 72% are singletons. The sample comprised PBMCs. This receptor was taken from a woman between 40 and 50 years old in good health and CMV-seropositive. The chain employs TRBV7-2 and TRBJ1-4; D is unclear. This chain's CDR3 is CASSLGSLGGEKLFF. In nucleotides, the CDR3 is TGTGCCAGCAGCTTAGGAAGCCTAGGAGGGGAAAAACTGTTTTTT.